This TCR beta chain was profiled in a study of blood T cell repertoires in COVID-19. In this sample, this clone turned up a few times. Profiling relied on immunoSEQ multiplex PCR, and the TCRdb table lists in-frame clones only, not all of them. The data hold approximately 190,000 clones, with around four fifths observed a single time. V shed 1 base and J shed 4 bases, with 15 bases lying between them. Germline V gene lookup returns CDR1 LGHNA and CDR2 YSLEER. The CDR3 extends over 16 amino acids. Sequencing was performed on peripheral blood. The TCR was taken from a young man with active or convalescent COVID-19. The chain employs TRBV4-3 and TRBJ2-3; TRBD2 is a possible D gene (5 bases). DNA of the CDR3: TGCGCCAGCAGCCAAGGGACTTCCTTACTATCAGATACGCAGTATTTT. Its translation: CASSQGTSLLSDTQYF.